One sample yielded the 31 T cell receptor beta chains listed below, sequenced in a study of cytomegalovirus exposure and HLA in healthy donors. TCRdb keeps only in-frame clones here, not all; method: immunoSEQ multiplex PCR. Of some 71,000 clones in the sample, about 94% are singletons; the top ten hold under 1.3%. The sample was PBMCs. These receptors originate from a woman aged 18-30 years in good health and CMV-seronegative.

This clone was detected only once. The chain has TRBV29-1 and TRBJ1-2; TRBD1 agrees at 9 bases. The V gene's germline CDR1 is SQVTM and CDR2 ANQGSEA. The CDR3 has 12 residues. Trimming took 4 bases from V and 8 from J; bases not matched to a gene: 5. The CDR3 DNA reads TGCAGCGTTGCCGGGACAGGGTACGGCTACACCTTC. Its protein product is CSVAGTGYGYTF.

The genes are TRBV6-1 and TRBJ1-5; TRBD1 aligns across 9 bases. Germline V gene lookup returns CDR1 MNHNS and CDR2 SASEGT. V shed 10 bases, J shed 2 bases, and the junction held 6 bases outside the gene matches. The CDR3 runs 14 residues. The CDR3 coding sequence is TGTGCCACTACAGGGGGCTCGGGCAATCAGCCCCAGCATTTT. This sequence encodes CATTGGSGNQPQHF.

The chain recombines TRBV28 with TRBJ2-2, with 8 nucleotides matching TRBD2. CDR1 MDHEN and CDR2 SYDVKM come from the germline V gene. J was trimmed by 6 bases and V by 8 bases; bases with no gene match: 8. The CDR3 covers 14 residues. The chain's CDR3 is CASVGGGQAGELFF. As DNA, the CDR3 is TGTGCCAGCGTTGGCGGGGGGCAGGCCGGGGAGCTGTTTTTT.

The rearrangement joins TRBV19 to TRBJ2-2; TRBD2 is a possible D gene (5 bases). With 6 bases removed from V and 4 bases from J, the gap between germline ends came to 12 bases. CDR1 and CDR2 (germline): LNHDA, SQIVND (reference sequence). The CDR3 runs 14 residues. CDR3 protein: CASRLGVGTGELFF. The DNA for the CDR3 is TGTGCCAGTAGGTTGGGAGTTGGCACCGGGGAGCTGTTTTTT.

The gene calls are TRBV19 and TRBJ1-2, with a weak D call TRBD1 (5 bases). Trimming pared 5 bases from V and 3 bases from J, leaving 10 bases between. The CDR3 covers 13 residues. Germline V CDR1 and CDR2: LNHDA, SQIVND (reference sequence). The CDR3 DNA is TGTGCCAGTAGTCCGGACATAGACTATGGCTACACCTTC. Residues: CASSPDIDYGYTF.

The chain combines TRBV5-1 with TRBJ2-5; 7 bases align to TRBD1. Germline V CDR1 and CDR2: SGHRS, YFSETQ. J lost 5 bases, V lost 4 bases, and 14 bases had no gene match. CDR3 length: 16 amino acids. This CDR3 reads CASSVPRTGVGETQYF. CDR3 in DNA: TGCGCCAGCAGCGTACCCCGAACAGGGGTGGGGGAGACCCAGTACTTC.

V gene TRBV28 combines with J gene TRBJ1-5; 9 positions match TRBD1. CDR1 is MDHEN, CDR2 SYDVKM, per germline. This CDR3 is built from 14 residues. With 5 bases clipped from V and 4 bases from J, the junction kept 3 bases outside the gene matches. DNA for the CDR3: TGTGCCAGCAGTCTACAGGGGGCTAATCAGCCCCAGCATTTT. It encodes CASSLQGANQPQHF.

This rearrangement joins TRBV7-2 to TRBJ2-5, with a weak D call TRBD1 (7 bases). Germline lookup yields CDR1 SGHTA and CDR2 FQGNSA. The CDR3 is 15 residues long. V lost 3 bases and J 5 bases, leaving 16 bases between the germline ends. The CDR3 DNA is TGTGCCAGCAGCTTGTCCAGGGGGAGGCTGGAGACCCAGTACTTC. Protein: CASSLSRGRLETQYF.

The chain recombines TRBV25-1 with TRBJ2-7; no reliable D call. The CDR3 has 11 residues. With 3 bases removed from V and 7 bases from J, the gap between germline ends came to 7 bases. From germline, CDR1 is MGHDK and CDR2 SYGVNS. The CDR3 coding sequence is TGTGCCAGCAGTGAGTGGCGGGAGCAGTACTTC. Its translation: CASSEWREQYF.

V usage is TRBV27 and J usage is TRBJ2-1, with TRBD2 matching over 14 bases. CDR1 MNHEY and CDR2 SMNVEV come from the germline V gene (reference sequence). Unmatched junction bases numbered 3, after V lost 4 bases and J lost 7 bases. CDR3 length: 15 residues. The CDR3 DNA follows: TGTGCCAGCAGTTCTTGGACTAGCGGGAGGAATGAGCAGTTCTTC. Amino acids: CASSSWTSGRNEQFF.

The chain couples TRBV27 to TRBJ2-6; D is undetermined. The V gene's germline CDR1 is MNHEY and CDR2 SMNVEV (reference sequence). This CDR3 contains 15 residues. Trimming stripped 9 bases from V and 1 base from J, with 13 bases between. The CDR3 nucleotides read TGTGCCAGGATCGAGTGGTTGTCTGGGGCCAACGTCCTGACTTTC. It is translated as CARIEWLSGANVLTF. The whole variable domain, remainder taken from reference TRBV27 and TRBJ2-6, is EAQVTQNPRYLITVTGKKLTVTCSQNMNHEYMSWYRQDPGLGLRQIYYSMNVEVTDKGDVPEGYKVSRKEKRNFPLILESPSPNQTSLYFCARIEWLSGANVLTFGAGSRLTVL.

The V call is TRBV14, the J call TRBJ2-5; 9 nucleotides line up with TRBD1. With 8 bases clipped from V and 4 bases from J, the junction kept 5 bases outside the gene matches. Germline V CDR1 and CDR2: SGHDN, FVKESK. This CDR3 is built from 13 residues. CDR3 residues: CASSQGARETQYF. The CDR3 DNA is TGTGCCAGCTCACAGGGGGCTAGAGAGACCCAGTACTTC. The whole variable domain, filled in from reference TRBV14 and TRBJ2-5, reads EAGVTQFPSHSVIEKGQTVTLRCDPISGHDNLYWYRRVMGKEIKFLLHFVKESKQDESGMPNNRFLAERTGGTYSTLKVQPAELEDSGVYFCASSQGARETQYFGPGTRLLVL.

The chain recombines TRBV28 with TRBJ1-1; 9 nucleotides align to TRBD1. CDR1 MDHEN and CDR2 SYDVKM come from the germline V gene. This CDR3 contains 15 residues. Trimming took 4 bases from V and 7 from J; bases not matched to a gene: 10. In DNA, the CDR3 is TGTGCCAGCAGTTCTACCGGGACAGGGTTAATTGAAGCTTTCTTT. Protein product: CASSSTGTGLIEAFF.

The V call is TRBV12-5, the J call TRBJ2-3; perhaps TRBD2 as D (5 bases). The germline V gene encodes CDR1 LGHNT and CDR2 FRNRAP. The CDR3 runs 18 residues. Trimming removed 0 bases at V and 2 bases at J, with 18 bases between. The CDR3 DNA sequence: TGTGCTAGTGGTTTGGTACGAAATAGTCTAGCCATCACAGATACGCAGTATTTT. Its protein product is CASGLVRNSLAITDTQYF.

This sequence joins TRBV19 and TRBJ1-2, with TRBD1 matching 8 bases. The CDR3 runs to 15 residues. Germline V gene data show CDR1 as LNHDA and CDR2 as SQIVND (reference sequence). The V gene end was trimmed by 8 bases and the J gene end by 5 bases; junction bases not matched to a gene: 13. The CDR3: CASFGRAGGRYGYTF. CDR3 DNA: TGTGCCAGTTTTGGCCGGGCAGGGGGCCGGTATGGCTACACCTTC.

The CDR3 is CASSLGWSAGGNTEAFF. The CDR3 nucleotides read TGTGCCAGCAGCTTAGGTTGGTCGGCAGGGGGGAACACTGAAGCTTTCTTT. The chain joins TRBV7-9 to TRBJ1-1; 7 positions match TRBD1. The CDR3 consists of 17 residues. Germline V gene sequence: CDR1 SEHNR, CDR2 FQNEAQ (reference sequence). With 1 base clipped from V and 1 base from J, the junction kept 9 bases outside the gene matches. Full variable domain (outside the CDR3, taken from reference TRBV7-9 and TRBJ1-1): DTGVSQNPRHKITKRGQNVTFRCDPISEHNRLYWYRQTLGQGPEFLTYFQNEAQLEKSRLLSDRFSAERPKGSFSTLEIQRTEQGDSAMYLCASSLGWSAGGNTEAFFGQGTRLTVV.

V gene TRBV6-6 combines with J gene TRBJ2-7; 10 bases fit TRBD1. Germline loops: CDR1 MNHNY, CDR2 SVGAGI (reference sequence). Trimming at V came to 2 bases and at J to 5 bases, leaving 9 bases not matched to a gene. This CDR3 spans 16 amino acids. CDR3 coding DNA: TGTGCCAGCAGTTACGGGGACAGGGGCATTCGGGACGAGCAGTACTTC. Encoded protein: CASSYGDRGIRDEQYF.

This clone was counted a single time. This chain joins TRBV25-1 and TRBJ2-3, with 12 bases identical to TRBD2. The V gene end was trimmed by 8 bases and the J gene end by 6 bases; junction bases not matched to a gene: 9. CDR1 is MGHDK, CDR2 SYGVNS, per germline. CDR3 length: 15 amino acids. This CDR3 reads CASRLAGGPVDTQYF. The CDR3 bases are TGTGCCAGCCGTCTAGCGGGAGGGCCGGTGGATACGCAGTATTTT.

This rearrangement joins TRBV19 to TRBJ1-4; D unresolved. V dropped 3 bases and J dropped 1 base, with 6 bases sitting between them. Germline CDR1 and CDR2: LNHDA and SQIVND (reference sequence). This CDR3 has 14 amino acids. The CDR3 region is CASSMTLTNEKLFF. DNA of the CDR3: TGTGCCAGTAGTATGACACTAACTAATGAAAAACTGTTTTTT.

The gene calls are TRBV19 and TRBJ2-2; D is uncertain. V dropped 3 bases and J dropped 4 bases, with 9 bases sitting between them. The CDR3 is 14 residues long. Germline loops: CDR1 LNHDA, CDR2 SQIVND (reference sequence). CDR3 DNA: TGTGCCAGTAGTATTCCTGTCGGCACCGGGGAGCTGTTTTTT. It specifies CASSIPVGTGELFF.

This clone showed up just once. The chain carries TRBV9 and TRBJ2-3; maybe TRBD1 (5 bases). The ends were cut back, 1 base at V and 0 bases at J, with 15 bases in the middle. Germline V gene lookup returns CDR1 SGDLS and CDR2 YYNGEE. The CDR3 sequence is 17 residues long. CDR3 loop: CASSVLPDSLSTDTQYF. In DNA, the CDR3 is TGTGCCAGCAGCGTATTGCCCGACAGTCTTAGCACAGATACGCAGTATTTT.

The chain employs TRBV25-1 and TRBJ2-1; D is unresolved. The CDR3 is 16 amino acids. Germline V gives CDR1 MGHDK, CDR2 SYGVNS. V was cut by 5 bases and J by 8 bases, with 22 bases left in between. The CDR3 sequence is CASSSKGEPRSYEQFF. For the CDR3, the DNA is TGTGCCAGCAGTTCTAAAGGAGAGCCTAGGTCGTATGAGCAGTTCTTC.

The rearrangement uses TRBV27 and TRBJ2-2; possible D gene TRBD2, 5 bases. The CDR3 totals 14 residues. From germline, CDR1 is MNHEY and CDR2 SMNVEV (reference sequence). V was cut by 5 bases and J by 3 bases, with 10 bases left in between. DNA for the CDR3: TGTGCCAGCAGTCATAGGACTGACACCGGGGAGCTGTTTTTT. It encodes CASSHRTDTGELFF.

This rearrangement joins TRBV29-1 to TRBJ2-5; D might be TRBD1 (6 bases). The CDR3 has 12 amino acids. Trimming took off 4 bases at V and 4 bases at J, with 10 bases between the two ends. Germline assignment: CDR1 SQVTM and CDR2 ANQGSEA. The CDR3, as DNA: TGCAGCGTTGTCTCCAGGGGAGAGACCCAGTACTTC. Protein product: CSVVSRGETQYF.

This chain joins TRBV10-2 and TRBJ1-2, with D unclear. Trimming removed 5 bases at V and 6 bases at J, with 13 bases between. Per germline, CDR1 WSHSY and CDR2 SAAADI. This CDR3 is 13 amino acids long. The CDR3 sequence: CASSPDSLDGYTF. CDR3 nucleotide sequence: TGCGCCAGCAGTCCGGACTCTTTGGATGGCTACACCTTC.

This chain links TRBV7-2 with TRBJ1-2; 8 bases agree with TRBD1. V was pared by 4 bases and J by 6 bases, with 16 bases of the junction left unmatched. The germline V gene encodes CDR1 SGHTA and CDR2 FQGNSA. This CDR3 region has 17 residues. CDR3 sequence reads: CASSSQPWTGNINGYTF. Here the CDR3 DNA reads TGTGCCAGCAGCTCCCAACCCTGGACAGGGAATATAAATGGCTACACCTTC.

In its sample, this clone was seen once. The V gene is TRBV30, the J gene TRBJ2-6; possibly TRBD2 for D (6 bases). The CDR3 totals 14 residues. V lost 4 bases, J lost 4 bases, and 11 bases lay in between. Germline V gene sequence: CDR1 GTSNPN, CDR2 SVGIG (reference sequence). This chain's CDR3 is CAWNKRAGANVLTF. The CDR3 DNA reads TGTGCCTGGAACAAGCGGGCCGGGGCCAACGTCCTGACTTTC.

The J gene is TRBJ2-1, the V gene TRBV10-3; 11 bases align to TRBD2. The J segment lost 5 bases and the V segment lost 3 bases, leaving 0 bases of the junction unmatched. This CDR3 spans 14 amino acids. Germline V CDR1 and CDR2: ENHRY, SYGVKD. CDR3 in amino acids: CAISELAGDNEQFF. Here the CDR3 DNA reads TGTGCCATCAGTGAACTAGCGGGAGACAATGAGCAGTTCTTC.

This rearrangement joins TRBV7-2 to TRBJ2-3, with TRBD2 matching over 8 bases. CDR1 SGHTA and CDR2 FQGNSA come from the germline V gene. The junction had 6 bases not matched to a gene; V was cut back by 3 bases and J by 1 base. The CDR3 totals 16 residues. CDR3 sequence reads: CASSLGGLDGTDTQYF. The CDR3 coding sequence is TGTGCCAGCAGCTTGGGGGGACTAGACGGCACAGATACGCAGTATTTT.

V gene TRBV15 combines with J gene TRBJ1-5, with D perhaps TRBD1 (6 bases). V was shortened by 1 base and J by 4 bases, with 11 bases between the two germline ends. CDR1 is LNHNV and CDR2 is YYDKDF in the germline V gene (reference sequence). This CDR3 is 15 amino acids long. The CDR3 loop is CATSRGAGVNQPQHF. The CDR3 DNA reads TGTGCCACCAGCAGAGGGGCAGGGGTTAATCAGCCCCAGCATTTT.

Concerning this clone: A read error may account for a junction end that differs from germline. This sequence joins TRBV11-2 and TRBJ2-1; 7 nucleotides match TRBD2. Germline CDR1 and CDR2: SGHAT and FQNNGV. The CDR3 consists of 14 residues. CDR3 DNA: TGTGCCAGCAGCTCGGGAGGAGGGTGGAATGAGCAGCTCTTC. Encoded protein: CASSSGGGWNEQLF.